These T cell receptor beta chains were read from a single sample in a study of T cells after yellow fever vaccination. TCRdb re-analysed the 5' RACE reads in MiXCR, keeping a single row per CDR3 protein. The sample records about 130,000 distinct CDR3 sequences, about 6.9% being singletons. The sample consisted of CD4+ T cells sorted from PBMCs, taken 10 days after the yellow fever booster vaccination. Receptors were obtained from a man aged 25 to 40 who received the YFV17D yellow fever vaccine. Both conserved end residues are part of each CDR3. A D gene is named only where the DNA matches it firmly. The size field reads how often the clone was seen (once, few, many) or a class if it is expanded.

cdr3_nt | cdr3_aa | j_call | v_call | d_call | clone_size
TGCGCCAGTACTCGAGAGGGCATCTCCTACGAGCAGTACTTC | CASTREGISYEQYF | TRBJ2-7 | TRBV5-1 | NA | many
TGTGCCAGCAGTTTAAACCTAGCGGAGTACAATGAGCAGTTCTTC | CASSLNLAEYNEQFF | TRBJ2-1 | TRBV12-3/TRBV12-4 | TRBD2 | many
TGTGCCACCAGTGATTCCCGGGAGGCGCAAGAGACCCAGTACTTC | CATSDSREAQETQYF | TRBJ2-5 | TRBV24-1 | TRBD2 | many
TGCGCCAGCAGCCAAGGTGGGGTAGCGGGAGGAGCAACAGATACGCAGTATTTT | CASSQGGVAGGATDTQYF | TRBJ2-3 | TRBV4-1 | TRBD2 | many
TGTGCCAGCAGCTCGGGGGTCGACACTGAAGCTTTCTTT | CASSSGVDTEAFF | TRBJ1-1 | TRBV7-9 | NA | many
TGCGCCAGCAGCCAAGAACTAGCGAGCACAGATACGCAGTATTTT | CASSQELASTDTQYF | TRBJ2-3 | TRBV4-3 | TRBD2 | many
TGTGCCAGCCGACGCTACGGGTCCCAAGAGACCCAGTACTTC | CASRRYGSQETQYF | TRBJ2-5 | TRBV7-8 | NA | many
TGTGCCAGCAGCTTAGGCCTGAGCGGGTCCTACGAGCAGTACTTC | CASSLGLSGSYEQYF | TRBJ2-7 | TRBV7-2 | NA | many
TGTGCCAGCTCACCTGGGGGACCGAACCCCTACGAGCAGTACTTC | CASSPGGPNPYEQYF | TRBJ2-7 | TRBV18 | NA | many
TGCAGCGTTGGGAACTCCCCGACCTACGAGCAGTACTTC | CSVGNSPTYEQYF | TRBJ2-7 | TRBV29-1 | NA | many
TGTGCCGGCGCAGCGGGAGCGGACAATGAGCAGTTCTTC | CAGAAGADNEQFF | TRBJ2-1 | TRBV6-2/TRBV6-3 | TRBD2 | few
TGTGCCACCAGCAGAGATATCAGGCAAGAGACCCAGTACTTC | CATSRDIRQETQYF | TRBJ2-5 | TRBV15 | NA | many
TGCGCCAGCATGCCGGGACAACTGGGCCAAGAGACCCAGTACTTC | CASMPGQLGQETQYF | TRBJ2-5 | TRBV5-1 | NA | many
TGTGCCAGCAGCTTCCTAGCGGGTACTTACAATGAGCAGTTCTTC | CASSFLAGTYNEQFF | TRBJ2-1 | TRBV11-1 | TRBD2 | many
TGTGCCATCAGTGAAGGCACCGGTGGAAAGCAGCCCCAGCATTTT | CAISEGTGGKQPQHF | TRBJ1-5 | TRBV10-3 | NA | few
TGTGCCAGCGCCCCTGAGTGGACACGGATGGGAAACACCATATATTTT | CASAPEWTRMGNTIYF | TRBJ1-3 | TRBV7-9 | NA | many